A selection of T cell receptor beta chains follows, all from one sample in a study of shared clonotypes between healthy human individuals. Assay: immunoSEQ multiplex PCR; the TCRdb copy retains only in-frame clones and omits some. The sample has 600,000 to 750,000 clones; about 92% are singletons. Sequencing used memory CD8+ T cells from PBMCs. Receptor source: a man aged 18-30 years in good health. Some clones in this sample may be carry-over from other donors' samples. The CDR3 runs from the conserved cysteine through the conserved F or W. Fields, in order: V gene, D gene, J gene, CDR3 DNA, CDR3 protein. The D gene is left open where the match is weak.

TRBV7-9	TRBD1	TRBJ2-7	TGTGCCAGCAGCTCCACGGACAGGGGAGGATCCTACGAGCAGTACTTC	CASSSTDRGGSYEQYF
TRBV11-2	TRBD1	TRBJ1-4	TGTGCCAGCAGCCGAACAGGGGGTGCTAATGAAAAACTGTTTTTT	CASSRTGGANEKLFF
TRBV4-1	TRBD1	TRBJ2-7	TGCGCCAGCAGCCCGGGACAGGGTACCTACGAGCAGTACTTC	CASSPGQGTYEQYF
TRBV27	TRBD1	TRBJ2-6	TGTGCCAGCAAGGACAGGGCTGGGGCCAACGTCCTGACTTTC	CASKDRAGANVLTF
TRBV4-3	.	TRBJ1-3	TGCGCCAGCAGCGTCCGGCCCCGAGGTGGAAACACCATATATTTT	CASSVRPRGGNTIYF
TRBV25-1	TRBD1	TRBJ2-7	TGTGCCAGCAGTACGGACAGGGCCGGCGAGCAGTACTTC	CASSTDRAGEQYF
TRBV5-1	.	TRBJ2-7	TGCGCCAGCAGCTTTTCGGCCGGCACCTACGAGCAGTACTTC	CASSFSAGTYEQYF
TRBV6-6	.	TRBJ2-7	TGTGCCAGCAGTTCCACGACAGTGTCCTACGAGCAGTACTTC	CASSSTTVSYEQYF
TRBV10-3	TRBD1	TRBJ1-1	TGTGCCATCACAGAGGACAGGGGGAACACTGAAGCTTTCTTT	CAITEDRGNTEAFF
TRBV5-6	.	TRBJ1-2	TGTGCCAGCAGCTTGGATCGACAGGTCCACTATGGCTACACCTTC	CASSLDRQVHYGYTF
TRBV6-4	.	TRBJ2-2	TGTGCCAGCAGTGACTCTAGCGTGAACACCGGGGAGCTGTTTTTT	CASSDSSVNTGELFF
TRBV18	.	TRBJ1-1	TGTGCCAGCTCACCATCCTCGACACTGATGAACACTGAAGCTTTCTTT	CASSPSSTLMNTEAFF
TRBV7-6	TRBD2	TRBJ2-2	TGTGCCAGCAGCCCCTGGACTAGCGGTAACACCGGGGAGCTGTTTTTT	CASSPWTSGNTGELFF
TRBV28	.	TRBJ1-1	TGTGCCAGCAGTCCCCTAACTGACCAGACGGAAGCTTTCTTT	CASSPLTDQTEAFF
TRBV6-6	TRBD2	TRBJ2-3	TGTGCCAGCAGGACTAGCGGGGGATACCGCACAGATACGCAGTATTTT	CASRTSGGYRTDTQYF
TRBV5-5	.	TRBJ2-7	TGTGCCAGCAGTGCTGTATGGCGGGTCGACTACGAGCAGTACTTC	CASSAVWRVDYEQYF
TRBV4-1	TRBD1	TRBJ1-4	TGCGCCAGCGCAATTGGGACAGGGGGGGAAAAACTGTTTTTT	CASAIGTGGEKLFF